This record covers a single T cell receptor (beta chain). TCRdb's table, derived via immunoSEQ multiplex PCR, lists solely in-frame clones and lacks some. The sample comprises roughly 150,000 clones, approximately 90% of which are singletons, and roughly 1.3% rests with the top ten. These data belong to a study of T cell responses to AZD1222 COVID-19 vaccine. Sequenced here: peripheral blood, sampled 28 days after the second AZD1222 dose. The sequence derives from an adult who received the AZD1222 COVID-19 vaccine.

The DNA for the CDR3 is TGTGCCATCAGCCGTGATAATTCACCCCTCCACTTT. The encoded protein is CAISRDNSPLHF. The chain has TRBV10-3 and TRBJ1-6, with no clear D. V shed 6 bases and J shed 5 bases, with 5 bases lying between them. Germline V gene lookup returns CDR1 ENHRY and CDR2 SYGVKD. The CDR3 spans 12 residues.